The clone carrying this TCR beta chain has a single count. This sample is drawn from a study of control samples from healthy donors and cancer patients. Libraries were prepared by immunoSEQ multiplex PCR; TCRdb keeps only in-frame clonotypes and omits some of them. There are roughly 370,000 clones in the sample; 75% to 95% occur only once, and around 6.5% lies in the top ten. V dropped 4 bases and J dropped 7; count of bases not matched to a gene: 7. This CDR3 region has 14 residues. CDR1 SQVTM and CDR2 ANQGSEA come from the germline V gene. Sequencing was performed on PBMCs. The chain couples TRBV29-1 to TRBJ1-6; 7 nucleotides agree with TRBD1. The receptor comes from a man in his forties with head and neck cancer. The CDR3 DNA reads TGCAGCGTTGGTCAGGGGACAGAAAATTCACCCCTCCACTTT. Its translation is CSVGQGTENSPLHF. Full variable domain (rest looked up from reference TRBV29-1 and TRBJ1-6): SAVISQKPSRDICQRGTSLTIQCQVDSQVTMMFWYRQQPGQSLTLIATANQGSEATYESGFVIDKFPISRPNLTFSTLTVSNMSPEDSSIYLCSVGQGTENSPLHFGNGTRLTVT.